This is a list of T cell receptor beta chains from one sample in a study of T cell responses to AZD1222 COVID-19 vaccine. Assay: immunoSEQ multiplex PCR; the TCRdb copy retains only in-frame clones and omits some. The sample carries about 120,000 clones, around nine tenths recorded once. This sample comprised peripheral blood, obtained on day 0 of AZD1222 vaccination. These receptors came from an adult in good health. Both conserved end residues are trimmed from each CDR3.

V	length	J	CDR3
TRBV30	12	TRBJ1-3	AWTPSSSGNTIY
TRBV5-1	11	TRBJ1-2	ASSLNRASGYT
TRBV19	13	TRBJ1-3	ASSIGRLSGNTIY
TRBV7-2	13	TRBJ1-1	ASSLGNTGGTEAF
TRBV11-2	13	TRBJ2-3	ASSLRGRSTDTQY
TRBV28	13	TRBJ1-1	ASSLVPPRDTEAF
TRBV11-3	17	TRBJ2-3	ASSLTALGSRGRTDTQY
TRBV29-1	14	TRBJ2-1	SVEGSGGGGIQEQF
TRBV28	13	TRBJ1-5	ASSKGTGLDQPQH
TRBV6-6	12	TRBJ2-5	ASSRGTGRETQY
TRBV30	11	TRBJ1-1	AWSADRGTEAF
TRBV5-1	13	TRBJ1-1	ASSSIAGQNTEAF
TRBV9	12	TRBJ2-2	ASSLSGGTGELF
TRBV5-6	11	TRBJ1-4	ASTRDVNEKLF
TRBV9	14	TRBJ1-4	ASSVGASDANEKLF
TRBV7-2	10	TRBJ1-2	AKQGKDYGYT
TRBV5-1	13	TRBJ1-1	ASSLAGAANTEAF
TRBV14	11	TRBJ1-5	ASSQDAYQPQH
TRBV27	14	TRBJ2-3	ASSLSRGEDTDTQY
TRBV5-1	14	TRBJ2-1	ASSSTGDRTYNEQF
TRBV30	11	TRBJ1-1	AWSVQAGLEAF
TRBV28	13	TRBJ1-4	ASRPNLGRNEKLF
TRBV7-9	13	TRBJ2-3	ASSLGDRERDTQY
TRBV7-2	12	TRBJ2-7	ASSLVWGGYEQY
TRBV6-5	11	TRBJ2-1	ASSYSGLAGAF
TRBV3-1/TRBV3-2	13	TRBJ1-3	ASSQIGQGGNTIY
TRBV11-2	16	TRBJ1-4	ASSLFGVPTPPGEKLF
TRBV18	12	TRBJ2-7	ASSPPADRDEQY
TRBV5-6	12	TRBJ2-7	ASSFGTGVYEQY
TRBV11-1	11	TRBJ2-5	ASRWGNQETQY
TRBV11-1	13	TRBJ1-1	ASSDRDRENTEAF
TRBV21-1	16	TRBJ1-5	ASSPPSPLGHRNQPQH
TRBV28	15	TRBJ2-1	ASSRTPITDPYNEQF
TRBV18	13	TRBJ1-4	ASSGQGATNEKLF
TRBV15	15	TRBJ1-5	ATSQSSGAMGNQPQH
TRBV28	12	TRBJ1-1	ASNARGLDTEAF
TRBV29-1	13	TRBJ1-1	SVDIWGEARTEAF
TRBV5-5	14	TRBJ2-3	ASSSNPSGFKDTQY
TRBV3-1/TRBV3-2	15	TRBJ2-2	ASSRPSGRALTGELF
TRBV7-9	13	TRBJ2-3	ASSHPSGRVDTQY